These 19 T cell receptor beta chains originate from one sample sequenced in a study of cytomegalovirus exposure and HLA in healthy donors. A multiplex PCR was run with 60 Vbeta primers and 13 Jbeta primers. TCRdb's copy holds only in-frame clones and misses some; the assay was immunoSEQ multiplex PCR. Among approximately 140,000 clones listed, 79% were seen once. Sequencing was carried out using PBMCs. These receptors originate from a middle-aged woman in good health and CMV-seropositive.

The chain uses TRBV2 and TRBJ1-4; D is perhaps TRBD1 (5 bases). Germline V gives CDR1 SNHLY, CDR2 FYNNEI. The V end was cut by 4 bases, the J end by 8 bases, with 11 bases between. CDR3 length: 13 amino acids. CDR3 region: CASSVERGEKLFF. CDR3 coding DNA: TGTGCCAGCAGTGTGGAAAGGGGCGAAAAACTGTTTTTT.

This clone was seen a handful of times. The chain combines TRBV29-1 with TRBJ1-1; perhaps TRBD1 as D (5 bases). Germline CDR1 SQVTM, CDR2 ANQGSEA. The CDR3 covers 11 residues. V was pared by 3 bases and J by 8 bases, with 10 bases between. For the CDR3, the DNA is TGCAGCGTTGATTGGGGGGAAGAAGCTTTCTTT. This encodes CSVDWGEEAFF. The whole variable domain, remainder taken from reference TRBV29-1 and TRBJ1-1, is SAVISQKPSRDICQRGTSLTIQCQVDSQVTMMFWYRQQPGQSLTLIATANQGSEATYESGFVIDKFPISRPNLTFSTLTVSNMSPEDSSIYLCSVDWGEEAFFGQGTRLTVV.

J is TRBJ1-6 and V is TRBV12-5; TRBD1 aligns across 8 bases. The CDR3 is made up of 17 amino acids. The germline gives CDR1 LGHNT, CDR2 FRNRAP. Germline trimming cut 1 base from V and 7 bases from J; bases unmatched to any gene: 9. CDR3 nucleotide sequence: TGTGCTAGTGGTTTGGGCCTCCAGGGGGCTAGCAATTCACCCCTCCACTTT. It codes for CASGLGLQGASNSPLHF.

In its sample, this clone was seen once. The V call is TRBV27, the J call TRBJ2-1; TRBD2 might be the D (6 bases). Trimming left V 6 bases short and J 5 bases short, with 11 bases between. The CDR3 length is 13 residues. Per the germline V gene, CDR1 is MNHEY and CDR2 is SMNVEV (reference sequence). The CDR3 coding sequence is TGTGCCAGCAGGATAGCGGACAACAATGAGCAGTTCTTC. It yields the protein CASRIADNNEQFF.

The rearrangement uses TRBV6-5 and TRBJ2-5, with 10 bases matching TRBD1. Unmatched junction bases numbered 6, after V lost 4 bases and J lost 4 bases. The CDR3 is 15 residues long. Germline V gene lookup returns CDR1 MNHEY and CDR2 SVGAGI. In DNA form, the CDR3 reads TGTGCCAGCAGTTTTGACAGGGGGCGCCGAGAGACCCAGTACTTC. Residues: CASSFDRGRRETQYF.

In this sample, this clone turned up once. The CDR3 DNA sequence: TGTGCCAGCAGCTGGAGCGGGGGGGCCTTGGATACGCAGTATTTT. Its translation: CASSWSGGALDTQYF. The genes are TRBV7-9 and TRBJ2-3; 10 bases align to TRBD2. Looked up from germline, CDR1 is SEHNR and CDR2 is FQNEAQ (reference sequence). V lost 4 bases to trimming and J lost 6 bases; unmatched junction nucleotides: 7. The CDR3 sequence is 15 residues long.

The rearrangement uses TRBV13 and TRBJ2-3; 9 bases map to TRBD2. This CDR3 contains 13 residues. The V gene end was trimmed by 8 bases and the J gene end by 9 bases; junction bases not matched to a gene: 9. Germline loops: CDR1 PRHDT, CDR2 FYEKMQ (reference sequence). Here the CDR3 reads CASGGGGASTQYF. CDR3 DNA: TGTGCCAGCGGTGGCGGGGGGGCCTCAACGCAGTATTTT. The full variable domain, completed using reference TRBV13 and TRBJ2-3, is AAGVIQSPRHLIKEKRETATLKCYPIPRHDTVYWYQQGPGQDPQFLISFYEKMQSDKGSIPDRFSAQQFSDYHSELNMSSLELGDSALYFCASGGGGASTQYFGPGTRLTVL.

V and J are TRBV19 and TRBJ2-4; D possibly corresponds to TRBD1 (5 bases). Between the trimmed V and J ends, which lost 3 bases and 1 base, there was a span of 16 bases. Germline V CDR1 and CDR2: LNHDA, SQIVND (reference sequence). The CDR3 has 17 residues. The CDR3 bases are TGTGCCAGTAGTATGAATGGCAGGGCCAGTGCCAAAAACATTCAGTACTTC. This codes for CASSMNGRASAKNIQYF. Drawing the rest from reference TRBV19 and TRBJ2-4, the complete variable domain is DGGITQSPKYLFRKEGQNVTLSCEQNLNHDAMYWYRQDPGQGLRLIYYSQIVNDFQKGDIAEGYSVSREKKESFPLTVTSAQKNPTAFYLCASSMNGRASAKNIQYFGAGTRLSVL.

The chain couples TRBV19 to TRBJ1-2; 8 bases map to TRBD1. V trimming: 5 bases; J trimming: 0 bases; junction bases outside the gene matches: 5. The germline gives CDR1 LNHDA, CDR2 SQIVND (reference sequence). This CDR3 comprises 15 residues. Here the CDR3 reads CASSFGQGANYGYTF. The DNA of the CDR3 is TGTGCCAGTAGTTTCGGACAGGGAGCTAACTATGGCTACACCTTC.

This chain uses TRBV5-4 with TRBJ2-6; the match to TRBD2 covers 7 bases. There are 16 residues in the CDR3. Germline CDR1 is SGHNT and CDR2 is YYREEE (reference sequence). V shed 4 bases and J 1 base; nucleotides not matched to a gene: 5. This CDR3 reads CASSPGGGSGANVLTF. The CDR3 region has the DNA TGTGCCAGCAGCCCCGGGGGAGGGTCTGGGGCCAACGTCCTGACTTTC.

This clone was seen a few times. J is TRBJ1-4 and V is TRBV6-1; the D is unclear. V lost 8 bases, J lost 7 bases, and 20 bases lay in between. The CDR3 extends over 15 amino acids. Looked up from germline, CDR1 is MNHNS and CDR2 is SASEGT. The CDR3 region has the DNA TGTGCCAGCCAAGTCTCGGGGAGTTATAGTGAAAAACTGTTTTTT. Its translation: CASQVSGSYSEKLFF.

The gene calls are TRBV6-5 and TRBJ2-5; possibly TRBD1 for D (6 bases). The end of the DNA is better explained by TRBJ2-7, so the J call may be wrong. Per the germline V gene, CDR1 is MNHEY and CDR2 is SVGAGI. The CDR3 covers 15 residues. Here the CDR3 DNA reads TGTGCCAGCAGTTACTCGACAGGTTTCACCGACGAGCAGTACTTC. Translating gives CASSYSTGFTDEQYF.

The chain carries TRBV28 and TRBJ1-5; the D is unclear. CDR3 length equals 12 residues. V lost 6 bases and J lost 2, with 5 bases in between. Per germline, CDR1 MDHEN and CDR2 SYDVKM. Here the CDR3 reads CASSPGNQPQHF. Written as DNA, the CDR3 is TGTGCCAGCAGCCCAGGCAATCAGCCCCAGCATTTT.

The rearrangement joins TRBV6-1 to TRBJ1-1, with D possibly matching TRBD1 (6 bases). V lost 5 bases and J lost 0, with 10 bases in between. The CDR3 runs 14 residues. The germline V gene has CDR1 MNHNS and CDR2 SASEGT. CDR3 protein: CASSKTGMNTEAFF. CDR3 nucleotides: TGTGCCAGCAGTAAGACAGGCATGAACACTGAAGCTTTCTTT.

The chain recombines TRBV7-3 with TRBJ2-1; TRBD2 might be the D (5 bases). Trimming left V 4 bases short and J 4 bases short, with 17 bases between. Germline CDR1 reads SGHTA; CDR2 reads FQGTGA. This CDR3 region has 16 residues. CDR3 sequence: CASSSDASGMYNEQFF. CDR3 nucleotides: TGTGCCAGCAGCTCCGACGCGTCGGGGATGTACAATGAGCAGTTCTTC.

The rearrangement joins TRBV6-5 to TRBJ2-7; 8 bases are a match to TRBD2. From germline, CDR1 is MNHEY and CDR2 SVGAGI. CDR3 length equals 15 residues. V lost 2 bases to trimming and J lost 2 bases; unmatched junction nucleotides: 5. The CDR3 DNA is TGTGCCAGCAGTTACGGGGGCGGGGGGACCTACGAGCAGTACTTC. This gives the protein CASSYGGGGTYEQYF.

The chain has TRBV5-4 and TRBJ2-5; 7 bases map to TRBD2. Germline CDR1 is SGHNT and CDR2 is YYREEE (reference sequence). Germline trimming cut 0 bases from V and 5 bases from J; bases unmatched to any gene: 4. This CDR3 contains 14 residues. CDR3 sequence (DNA): TGTGCCAGCAGCTTGGCAGCGGGGATGGAGACCCAGTACTTC. Protein: CASSLAAGMETQYF.

CDR3 coding DNA: TGTGCCAGCAGGCCTGACAGGACACCTGGAAACACCATATATTTT. Its translation: CASRPDRTPGNTIYF. The rearrangement uses TRBV5-5 and TRBJ1-3, with a weak D call TRBD1 (6 bases). The CDR3 sequence is 15 residues long. The V gene's germline CDR1 is SGHKS and CDR2 YYEKEE (reference sequence). The V end was cut by 5 bases, the J end by 2 bases, with 14 bases between. Together with reference TRBV5-5 and TRBJ1-3, the CDR3 gives the full variable domain: DAGVTQSPTHLIKTRGQQVTLRCSPISGHKSVSWYQQVLGQGPQFIFQYYEKEERGRGNFPDRFSARQFPNYSSELNVNALLLGDSALYLCASRPDRTPGNTIYFGEGSWLTVV.

J is TRBJ1-2 and V is TRBV5-1, with 8 bases that match TRBD1. The trim removed 4 bases at V and 4 bases at J, leaving 3 bases unmatched. The germline V gene has CDR1 SGHRS and CDR2 YFSETQ. This CDR3 has 13 amino acids. The CDR3 DNA is TGCGCCAGCAGCGGAGGACAGGGCTATGGCTACACCTTC. Translating it yields CASSGGQGYGYTF.